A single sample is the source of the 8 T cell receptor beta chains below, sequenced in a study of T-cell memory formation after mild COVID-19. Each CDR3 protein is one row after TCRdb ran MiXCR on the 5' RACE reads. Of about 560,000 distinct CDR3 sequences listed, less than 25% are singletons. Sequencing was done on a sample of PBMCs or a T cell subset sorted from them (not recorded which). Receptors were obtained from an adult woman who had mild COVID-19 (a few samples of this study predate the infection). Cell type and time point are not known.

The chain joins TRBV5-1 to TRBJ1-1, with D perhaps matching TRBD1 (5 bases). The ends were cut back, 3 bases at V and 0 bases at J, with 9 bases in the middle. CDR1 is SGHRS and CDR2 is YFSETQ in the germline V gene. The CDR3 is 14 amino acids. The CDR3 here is CASSSRTLNTEAFF. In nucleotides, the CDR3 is TGCGCCAGCAGCTCGCGGACACTGAACACTGAAGCTTTCTTT.

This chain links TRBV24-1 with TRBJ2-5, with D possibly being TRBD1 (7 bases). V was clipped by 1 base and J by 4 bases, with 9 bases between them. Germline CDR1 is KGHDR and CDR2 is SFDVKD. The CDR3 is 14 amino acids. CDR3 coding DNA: TGTGCCACCAGTGATTTTCAGGGGGGAGAGACCCAGTACTTC. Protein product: CATSDFQGGETQYF.

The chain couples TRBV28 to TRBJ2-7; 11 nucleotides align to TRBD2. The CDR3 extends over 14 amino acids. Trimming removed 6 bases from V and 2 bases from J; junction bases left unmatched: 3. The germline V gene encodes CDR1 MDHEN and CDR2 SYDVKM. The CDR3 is CASRETSGAYEQYF. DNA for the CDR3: TGTGCCAGCAGGGAGACTAGCGGGGCCTACGAGCAGTACTTC.

The DNA of the CDR3 is TGTGCCAGCAGCTTGGCCCGGAAAGACTCCTACGAGCAGTACTTC. This encodes CASSLARKDSYEQYF. The chain couples TRBV5-6 to TRBJ2-7, with no clear D. The CDR3 length is 15 residues. V dropped 0 bases and J dropped 0 bases, with 10 bases sitting between them. Germline V lookup: CDR1 SGHDT, CDR2 YYEEEE.

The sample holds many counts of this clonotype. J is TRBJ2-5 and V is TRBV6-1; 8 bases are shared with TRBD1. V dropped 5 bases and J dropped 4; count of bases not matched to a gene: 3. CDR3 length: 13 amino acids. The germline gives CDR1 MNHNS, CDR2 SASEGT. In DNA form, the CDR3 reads TGTGCCAGCAGTTTACAGGGGGTAGAGACCCAGTACTTC. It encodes CASSLQGVETQYF.

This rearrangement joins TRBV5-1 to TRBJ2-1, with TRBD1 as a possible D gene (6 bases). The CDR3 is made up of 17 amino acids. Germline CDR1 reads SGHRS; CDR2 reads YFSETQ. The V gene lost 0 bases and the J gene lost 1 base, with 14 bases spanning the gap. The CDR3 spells CASSLAPPTGSYNEQFF. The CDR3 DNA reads TGCGCCAGCAGCTTGGCCCCCCCGACAGGTTCCTACAATGAGCAGTTCTTC. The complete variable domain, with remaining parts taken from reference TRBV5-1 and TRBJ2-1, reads KAGVTQTPRYLIKTRGQQVTLSCSPISGHRSVSWYQQTPGQGLQFLFEYFSETQRNKGNFPGRFSGRQFSNSRSEMNVSTLELGDSALYLCASSLAPPTGSYNEQFFGPGTRLTVL.

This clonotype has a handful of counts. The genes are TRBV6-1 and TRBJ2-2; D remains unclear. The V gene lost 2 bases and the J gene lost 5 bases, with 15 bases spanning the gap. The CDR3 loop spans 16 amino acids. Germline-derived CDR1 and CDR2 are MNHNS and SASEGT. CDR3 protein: CASSEILSQITGELFF. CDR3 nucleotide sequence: TGTGCCAGCAGTGAAATCCTCTCTCAAATAACCGGGGAGCTGTTTTTT.

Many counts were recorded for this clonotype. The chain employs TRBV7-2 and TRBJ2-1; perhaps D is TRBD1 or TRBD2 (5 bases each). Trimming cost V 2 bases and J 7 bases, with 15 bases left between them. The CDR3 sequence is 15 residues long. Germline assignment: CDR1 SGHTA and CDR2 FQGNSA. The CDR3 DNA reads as TGTGCCAGCAGCTTATCGGGGCGGCAGAGTAATGAGCAGTTCTTC. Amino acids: CASSLSGRQSNEQFF.